Listed below are T cell receptor beta chains from one sample, sequenced in a study of OX40 agonist ivuxolimab in advanced cancers. Data came from immunoSEQ multiplex PCR; TCRdb stores just in-frame clones and leaves some out. The sample has 65,000 to 95,000 clones; around 87% are singletons. The material sequenced was CD4+ or CD8+ T cells sorted from blood, taken in a trial of the OX40 agonist ivuxolimab. These receptors all stem from an adult with an advanced solid tumor such as melanoma, head and neck, liver or kidney cancer. Each CDR3 is given with its conserved first and last residue. Each record gives: CDR3 length, J gene, V gene, D gene, clone size, CDR3 protein. The D gene is left open where the match is weak. Expanded clones get a size class; other rows say once, few or many, or leave the size out.

len: 14
j_gene: TRBJ1-5
v_gene: TRBV19
d_gene: .
abundance: .
CDR3aa: CASSPAGPNQPQHF

len: 14
j_gene: TRBJ1-1
v_gene: TRBV7-8
d_gene: TRBD1
abundance: once
CDR3aa: CASSTRQGITEAFF

len: 13
j_gene: TRBJ2-1
v_gene: TRBV6-5
d_gene: .
abundance: once
CDR3aa: CASSYKVYNEQFF

len: 13
j_gene: TRBJ2-2
v_gene: TRBV7-9
d_gene: .
abundance: .
CDR3aa: CASSWDGPGELFF

len: 13
j_gene: TRBJ2-7
v_gene: TRBV6-5
d_gene: .
abundance: .
CDR3aa: CASSVGLYGEQYF

len: 13
j_gene: TRBJ1-1
v_gene: TRBV11-2
d_gene: .
abundance: few
CDR3aa: CASSPRRGSEAFF

len: 15
j_gene: TRBJ2-5
v_gene: TRBV6-6
d_gene: .
abundance: .
CDR3aa: CASSQKRGTPGTQYF

len: 15
j_gene: TRBJ2-7
v_gene: TRBV5-1
d_gene: TRBD2
abundance: .
CDR3aa: CASSPGRLAGLEQYF

len: 13
j_gene: TRBJ2-2
v_gene: TRBV5-1
d_gene: .
abundance: .
CDR3aa: CASSSLNTGELFF

len: 18
j_gene: TRBJ2-1
v_gene: TRBV4-2
d_gene: TRBD2
abundance: .
CDR3aa: CASSQVLAGASRYNEQFF

len: 15
j_gene: TRBJ1-3
v_gene: TRBV7-6
d_gene: .
abundance: .
CDR3aa: CASSLNRDSGNTIYF

len: 15
j_gene: TRBJ2-7
v_gene: TRBV11-2
d_gene: TRBD1
abundance: .
CDR3aa: CASSLLTGVSYEQYF

len: 15
j_gene: TRBJ1-2
v_gene: TRBV6-1
d_gene: .
abundance: once
CDR3aa: CASRPTITANYGYTF

len: 18
j_gene: TRBJ1-2
v_gene: TRBV19
d_gene: .
abundance: .
CDR3aa: CASSIEGPGSRTNYGYTF

len: 17
j_gene: TRBJ2-3
v_gene: TRBV28
d_gene: TRBD1
abundance: .
CDR3aa: CASSLGDRGLGTDTQYF

len: 17
j_gene: TRBJ1-1
v_gene: TRBV6-1
d_gene: TRBD1
abundance: .
CDR3aa: CASSGPGRDRVNTEAFF

len: 12
j_gene: TRBJ2-5
v_gene: TRBV4-2
d_gene: .
abundance: .
CDR3aa: CASSQAIGTQYF

len: 14
j_gene: TRBJ1-3
v_gene: TRBV2
d_gene: TRBD1
abundance: .
CDR3aa: CASLDRGPGNTIYF

len: 14
j_gene: TRBJ2-2
v_gene: TRBV10-3
d_gene: .
abundance: .
CDR3aa: CAILGQPNTGELFF

len: 16
j_gene: TRBJ1-1
v_gene: TRBV5-7
d_gene: .
abundance: .
CDR3aa: CASSLTRGSMNTEAFF

len: 14
j_gene: TRBJ1-3
v_gene: TRBV5-1
d_gene: .
abundance: .
CDR3aa: CASRATGGGNTIYF

len: 16
j_gene: TRBJ2-1
v_gene: TRBV4-1
d_gene: .
abundance: .
CDR3aa: CASSRLDMVSYNEQFF

len: 14
j_gene: TRBJ1-5
v_gene: TRBV18
d_gene: .
abundance: .
CDR3aa: CASSPDLGNQPQHF

len: 15
j_gene: TRBJ1-2
v_gene: TRBV7-9
d_gene: .
abundance: once
CDR3aa: CASSAYGDLFYGYTF

len: 14
j_gene: TRBJ1-5
v_gene: TRBV18
d_gene: .
abundance: .
CDR3aa: CASSPGRAEQPQHF

len: 15
j_gene: TRBJ1-1
v_gene: TRBV7-9
d_gene: TRBD1
abundance: .
CDR3aa: CASSFRTGVGTEAFF

len: 15
j_gene: TRBJ1-3
v_gene: TRBV25-1
d_gene: .
abundance: .
CDR3aa: CASRSTGGTGNTIYF

len: 15
j_gene: TRBJ1-6
v_gene: TRBV5-1
d_gene: .
abundance: .
CDR3aa: CASSIPRGTNSPLHF

len: 17
j_gene: TRBJ2-2
v_gene: TRBV5-1
d_gene: TRBD2
abundance: .
CDR3aa: CASSSGLAGGNTGELFF

len: 17
j_gene: TRBJ2-1
v_gene: TRBV19
d_gene: TRBD2
abundance: once
CDR3aa: CASTQGAGTSGSNEQFF

len: 14
j_gene: TRBJ1-2
v_gene: TRBV6-1
d_gene: .
abundance: .
CDR3aa: CASSETGDGYGYTF

len: 14
j_gene: TRBJ1-2
v_gene: TRBV5-6
d_gene: .
abundance: .
CDR3aa: CASSLDLRGGGYTF

len: 14
j_gene: TRBJ2-7
v_gene: TRBV2
d_gene: TRBD1
abundance: .
CDR3aa: CASRDRQGSYEQYF

len: 21
j_gene: TRBJ2-5
v_gene: TRBV10-3
d_gene: TRBD2
abundance: .
CDR3aa: CAISGQGSKRLAGRNQETQYF

len: 14
j_gene: TRBJ1-2
v_gene: TRBV30
d_gene: TRBD1
abundance: .
CDR3aa: CAWSEQGPSYGYTF

len: 14
j_gene: TRBJ2-3
v_gene: TRBV30
d_gene: .
abundance: .
CDR3aa: CAWSVSVPPDTQYF

len: 15
j_gene: TRBJ1-4
v_gene: TRBV5-1
d_gene: .
abundance: .
CDR3aa: CASSLLLGNDGKLFF

len: 15
j_gene: TRBJ2-7
v_gene: TRBV9
d_gene: .
abundance: .
CDR3aa: CASSPGVQSSYEQYF

len: 15
j_gene: TRBJ2-1
v_gene: TRBV19
d_gene: .
abundance: .
CDR3aa: CASSIEGGGYNEQFF

len: 15
j_gene: TRBJ1-3
v_gene: TRBV19
d_gene: .
abundance: .
CDR3aa: CASLRDPYSGNTIYF

len: 16
j_gene: TRBJ2-2
v_gene: TRBV7-8
d_gene: TRBD2
abundance: .
CDR3aa: CASSPAGGRVAGELFF

len: 15
j_gene: TRBJ1-5
v_gene: TRBV28
d_gene: TRBD1
abundance: few
CDR3aa: CASSLSLGQGQPQHF

len: 14
j_gene: TRBJ1-2
v_gene: TRBV6-6
d_gene: .
abundance: .
CDR3aa: CASSQDSPNYGYTF

len: 14
j_gene: TRBJ1-1
v_gene: TRBV28
d_gene: .
abundance: .
CDR3aa: CASSFYGADTEAFF

len: 14
j_gene: TRBJ1-1
v_gene: TRBV19
d_gene: .
abundance: .
CDR3aa: CASSIVALNTEAFF

len: 15
j_gene: TRBJ2-7
v_gene: TRBV4-3
d_gene: .
abundance: .
CDR3aa: CASSQGRTQPYEQYF

len: 15
j_gene: TRBJ2-2
v_gene: TRBV6-1
d_gene: TRBD2
abundance: .
CDR3aa: CASSLRGAQTGELFF

len: 13
j_gene: TRBJ2-1
v_gene: TRBV6-5
d_gene: .
abundance: .
CDR3aa: CATSGGALNEQFF

len: 18
j_gene: TRBJ1-3
v_gene: TRBV28
d_gene: .
abundance: .
CDR3aa: CASSLTRKGGGLGNTIYF

len: 16
j_gene: TRBJ1-1
v_gene: TRBV14
d_gene: .
abundance: .
CDR3aa: CASSPARHPRDTEAFF

len: 15
j_gene: TRBJ1-1
v_gene: TRBV6-6
d_gene: TRBD1
abundance: once
CDR3aa: CASSTPTGVRTEAFF